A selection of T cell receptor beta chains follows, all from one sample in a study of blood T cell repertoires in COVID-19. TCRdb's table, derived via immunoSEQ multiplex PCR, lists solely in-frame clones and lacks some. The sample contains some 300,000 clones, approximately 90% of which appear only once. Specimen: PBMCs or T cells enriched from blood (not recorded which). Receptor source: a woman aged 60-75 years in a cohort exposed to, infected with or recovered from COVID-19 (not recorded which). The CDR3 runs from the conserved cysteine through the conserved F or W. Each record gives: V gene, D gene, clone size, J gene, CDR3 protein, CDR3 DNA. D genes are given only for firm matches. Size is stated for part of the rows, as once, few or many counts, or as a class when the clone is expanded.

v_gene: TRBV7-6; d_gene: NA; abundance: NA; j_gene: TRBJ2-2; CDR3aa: CASSLAGGPGELFF; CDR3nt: TGTGCCAGCAGCTTAGCTGGGGGCCCCGGGGAGCTGTTTTTT
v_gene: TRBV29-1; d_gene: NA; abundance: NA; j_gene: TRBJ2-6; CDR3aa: CSAGGAGANVLTF; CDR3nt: TGCAGCGCCGGGGGAGCTGGGGCCAACGTCCTGACTTTC
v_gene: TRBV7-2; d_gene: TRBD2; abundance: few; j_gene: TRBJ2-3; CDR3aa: CASSLKASSGRADTQYF; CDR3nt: TGTGCCAGCAGCTTAAAGGCGAGTAGCGGGAGAGCAGATACGCAGTATTTT
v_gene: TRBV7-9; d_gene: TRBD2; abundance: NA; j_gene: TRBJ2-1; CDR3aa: CASSLEKWTSEYNEQFF; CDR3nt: TGTGCCAGCAGCTTAGAAAAGTGGACTAGCGAGTACAATGAGCAGTTCTTC
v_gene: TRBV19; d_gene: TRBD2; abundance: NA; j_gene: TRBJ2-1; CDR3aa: CASNLREGSDEQFF; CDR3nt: TGTGCCAGTAATCTGCGGGAGGGCAGCGATGAGCAGTTCTTC
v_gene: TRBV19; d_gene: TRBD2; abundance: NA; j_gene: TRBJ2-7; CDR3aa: CASSISGGSVYEQYF; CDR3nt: TGTGCCAGTAGTATTTCGGGGGGAAGCGTCTACGAGCAGTACTTC
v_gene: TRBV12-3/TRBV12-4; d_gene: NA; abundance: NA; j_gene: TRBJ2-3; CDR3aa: CASSLQGGDTQYF; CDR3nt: TGTGCCAGCAGTTTACAGGGTGGGGATACGCAGTATTTT
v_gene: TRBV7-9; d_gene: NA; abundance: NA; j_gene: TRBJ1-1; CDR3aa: CASSLPTSEAFF; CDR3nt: TGTGCCAGCAGCTTGCCTACCTCGGAAGCTTTCTTT
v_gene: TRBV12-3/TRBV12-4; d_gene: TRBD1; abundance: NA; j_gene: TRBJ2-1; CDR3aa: CASRWDRDNEQFF; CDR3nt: TGTGCCAGCAGGTGGGACAGGGACAATGAGCAGTTCTTC
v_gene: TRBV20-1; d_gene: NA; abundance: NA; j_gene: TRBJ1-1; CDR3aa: CSARKQLEAFF; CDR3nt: TGCAGTGCTAGGAAACAGCTTGAAGCTTTCTTT
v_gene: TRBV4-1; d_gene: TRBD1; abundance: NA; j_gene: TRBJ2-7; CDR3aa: CASSGQGYEQYF; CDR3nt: TGCGCCAGCAGCGGACAGGGGTACGAGCAGTACTTC
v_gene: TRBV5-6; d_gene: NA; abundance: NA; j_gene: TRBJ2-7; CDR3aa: CASSLRAEQYF; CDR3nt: TGTGCCAGCAGCCTCAGGGCCGAGCAGTACTTC
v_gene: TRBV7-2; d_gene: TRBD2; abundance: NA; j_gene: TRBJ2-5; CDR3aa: CASSRTSGNQETQYF; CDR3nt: TGTGCCAGCAGCAGGACTAGCGGGAATCAAGAGACCCAGTACTTC
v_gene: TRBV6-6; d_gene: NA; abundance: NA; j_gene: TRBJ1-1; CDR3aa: CASFGPRDTEAFF; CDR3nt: TGTGCCAGCTTTGGACCGAGGGACACTGAAGCTTTCTTT
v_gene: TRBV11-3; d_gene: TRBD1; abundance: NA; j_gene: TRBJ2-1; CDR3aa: CASSLGRDSERFF; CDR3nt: TGTGCCAGCAGCTTAGGCCGGGACAGTGAACGGTTCTTC
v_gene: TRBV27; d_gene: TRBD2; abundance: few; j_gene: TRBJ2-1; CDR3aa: CASNTMAGGTSNEQFF; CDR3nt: TGTGCCAGCAATACCATGGCGGGAGGAACTAGCAATGAGCAGTTCTTC
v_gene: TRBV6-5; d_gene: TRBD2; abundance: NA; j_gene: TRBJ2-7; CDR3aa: CASSGLAGVYEQYF; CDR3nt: TGTGCCAGCAGCGGACTAGCGGGGGTCTACGAGCAGTACTTC
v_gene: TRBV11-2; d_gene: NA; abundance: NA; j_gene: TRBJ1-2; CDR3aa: CASSNSNYGYTF; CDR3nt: TGTGCCAGCAGCAACAGTAACTATGGCTACACCTTC
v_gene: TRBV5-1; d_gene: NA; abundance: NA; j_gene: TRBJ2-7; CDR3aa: CASSFEAQTIYEQYF; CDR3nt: TGCGCCAGCAGCTTCGAGGCCCAGACTATCTACGAGCAGTACTTC
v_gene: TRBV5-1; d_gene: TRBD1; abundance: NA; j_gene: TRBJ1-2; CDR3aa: CASSLGTGGDYGYTF; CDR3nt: TGCGCCAGCAGCTTGGGGACAGGGGGTGACTATGGCTACACCTTC
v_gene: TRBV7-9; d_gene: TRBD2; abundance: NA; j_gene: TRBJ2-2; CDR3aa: CASSQGTSHGELFF; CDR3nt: TGTGCCAGCAGTCAGGGGACTAGCCACGGGGAGCTGTTTTTT
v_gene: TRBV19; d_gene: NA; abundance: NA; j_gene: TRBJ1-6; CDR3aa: CASTPDGAGGYNSPLHF; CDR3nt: TGTGCCAGTACCCCAGACGGAGCCGGAGGATATAATTCACCCCTCCACTTT
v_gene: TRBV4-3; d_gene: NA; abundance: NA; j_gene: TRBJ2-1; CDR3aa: CASSQILAPRNEQFF; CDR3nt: TGCGCCAGCAGCCAGATACTAGCCCCGCGGAATGAGCAGTTCTTC
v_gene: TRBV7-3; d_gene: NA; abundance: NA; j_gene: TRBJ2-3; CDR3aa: CASSVLVSTDTQYF; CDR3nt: TGTGCCAGCAGCGTACTAGTCAGCACAGATACGCAGTATTTT
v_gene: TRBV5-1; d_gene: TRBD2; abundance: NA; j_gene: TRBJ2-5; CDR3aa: CASRQGLAGVRQETQYF; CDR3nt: TGCGCCAGCAGACAGGGACTAGCGGGAGTGAGGCAAGAGACCCAGTACTTC
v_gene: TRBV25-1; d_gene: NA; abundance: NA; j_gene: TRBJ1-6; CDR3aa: CASSFQGGNNSPLHF; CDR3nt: TGTGCCAGCAGTTTCCAGGGAGGTAATAATTCACCCCTCCACTTT
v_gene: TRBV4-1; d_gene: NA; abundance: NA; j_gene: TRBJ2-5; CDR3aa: CASSQDQGSETQYF; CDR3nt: TGCGCCAGCAGCCAAGATCAGGGGTCGGAGACCCAGTACTTC
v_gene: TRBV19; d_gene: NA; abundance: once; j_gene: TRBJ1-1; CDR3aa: CASSTRSLDTEAFF; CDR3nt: TGTGCCAGTAGTACCCGGAGTTTAGACACTGAAGCTTTCTTT
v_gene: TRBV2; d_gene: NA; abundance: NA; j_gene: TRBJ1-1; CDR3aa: CASSEAGRTPTEAFF; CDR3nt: TGTGCCAGCAGTGAGGCGGGACGGACCCCCACTGAAGCTTTCTTT
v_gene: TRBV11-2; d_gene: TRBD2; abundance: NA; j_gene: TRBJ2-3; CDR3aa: CASSAIAGLTDTQYF; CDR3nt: TGTGCCAGCAGCGCCATAGCGGGTCTCACAGATACGCAGTATTTT
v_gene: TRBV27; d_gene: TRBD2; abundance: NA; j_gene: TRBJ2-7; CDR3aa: CASSPGLASYEQYF; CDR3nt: TGTGCCAGCAGTCCAGGACTAGCGAGCTACGAGCAGTACTTC
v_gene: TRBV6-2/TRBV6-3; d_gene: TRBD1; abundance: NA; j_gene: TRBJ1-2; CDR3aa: CASSYRTGSNYGYTF; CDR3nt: TGTGCCAGCAGTTACCGGACAGGGTCTAACTATGGCTACACCTTC